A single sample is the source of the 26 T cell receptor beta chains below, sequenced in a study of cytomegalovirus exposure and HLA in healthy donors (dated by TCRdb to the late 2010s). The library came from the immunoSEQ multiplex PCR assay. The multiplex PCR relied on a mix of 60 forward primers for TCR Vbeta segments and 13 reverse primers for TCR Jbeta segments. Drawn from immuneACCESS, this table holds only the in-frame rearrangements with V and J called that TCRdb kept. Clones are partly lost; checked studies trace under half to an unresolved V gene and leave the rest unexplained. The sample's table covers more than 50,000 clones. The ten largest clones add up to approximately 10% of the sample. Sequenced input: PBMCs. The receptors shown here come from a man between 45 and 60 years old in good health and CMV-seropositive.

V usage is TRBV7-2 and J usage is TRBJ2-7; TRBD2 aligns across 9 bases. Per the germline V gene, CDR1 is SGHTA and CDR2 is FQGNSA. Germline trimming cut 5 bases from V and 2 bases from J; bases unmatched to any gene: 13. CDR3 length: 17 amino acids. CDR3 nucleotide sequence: TGTGCCAGCAGCCCAAACCCGAGCGCGGGGGGGACCTACGAGCAGTACTTC. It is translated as CASSPNPSAGGTYEQYF.

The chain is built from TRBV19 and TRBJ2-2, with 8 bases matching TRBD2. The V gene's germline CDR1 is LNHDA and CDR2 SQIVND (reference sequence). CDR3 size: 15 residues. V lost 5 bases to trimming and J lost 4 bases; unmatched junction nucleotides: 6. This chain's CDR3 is CASSSAGVVTGELFF. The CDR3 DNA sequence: TGTGCCAGTAGTTCAGCGGGAGTAGTCACCGGGGAGCTGTTTTTT.

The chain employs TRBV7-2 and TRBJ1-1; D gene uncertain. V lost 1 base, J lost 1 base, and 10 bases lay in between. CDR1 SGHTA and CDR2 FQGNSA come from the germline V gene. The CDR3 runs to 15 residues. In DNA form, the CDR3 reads TGTGCCAGCAGCTTAGTTGTCGGAGGGAACACTGAAGCTTTCTTT. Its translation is CASSLVVGGNTEAFF. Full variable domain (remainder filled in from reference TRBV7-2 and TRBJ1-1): GAGVSQSPSNKVTEKGKDVELRCDPISGHTALYWYRQSLGQGLEFLIYFQGNSAPDKSGLPSDRFSAERTGGSVSTLTIQRTQQEDSAVYLCASSLVVGGNTEAFFGQGTRLTVV.

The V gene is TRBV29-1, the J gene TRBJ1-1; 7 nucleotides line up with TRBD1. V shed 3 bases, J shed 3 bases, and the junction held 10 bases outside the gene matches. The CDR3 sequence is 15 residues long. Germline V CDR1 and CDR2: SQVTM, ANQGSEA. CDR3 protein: CSVDVQGEVYTEAFF. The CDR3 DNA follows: TGCAGCGTTGACGTTCAGGGGGAGGTGTACACTGAAGCTTTCTTT.

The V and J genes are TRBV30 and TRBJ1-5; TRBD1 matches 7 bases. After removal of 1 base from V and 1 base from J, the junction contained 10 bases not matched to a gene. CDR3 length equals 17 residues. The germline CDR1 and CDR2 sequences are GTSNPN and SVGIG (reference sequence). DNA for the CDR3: TGTGCCTGGAGTGGCGGGAATAGGGGGCTAAGCAATCAGCCCCAGCATTTT. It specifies CAWSGGNRGLSNQPQHF. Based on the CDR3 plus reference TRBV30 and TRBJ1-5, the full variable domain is SQTIHQWPATLVQPVGSPLSLECTVEGTSNPNLYWYRQAAGRGLQLLFYSVGIGQISSEVPQNLSASRPQDRQFILSSKKLLLSDSGFYLCAWSGGNRGLSNQPQHFGDGTRLSIL.

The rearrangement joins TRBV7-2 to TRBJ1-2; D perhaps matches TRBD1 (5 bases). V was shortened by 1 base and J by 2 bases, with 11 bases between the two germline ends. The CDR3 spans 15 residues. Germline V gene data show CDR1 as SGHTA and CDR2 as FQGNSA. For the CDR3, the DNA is TGTGCCAGCAGCTTAGTGGGCGACAGAAACTATGGCTACACCTTC. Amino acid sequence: CASSLVGDRNYGYTF.

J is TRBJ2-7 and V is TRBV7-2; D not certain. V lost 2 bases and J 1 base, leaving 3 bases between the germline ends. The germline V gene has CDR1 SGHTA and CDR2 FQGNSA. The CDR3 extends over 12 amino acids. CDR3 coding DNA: TGTGCCAGCAGCTTACCTTCCTACGAGCAGTACTTC. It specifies CASSLPSYEQYF.

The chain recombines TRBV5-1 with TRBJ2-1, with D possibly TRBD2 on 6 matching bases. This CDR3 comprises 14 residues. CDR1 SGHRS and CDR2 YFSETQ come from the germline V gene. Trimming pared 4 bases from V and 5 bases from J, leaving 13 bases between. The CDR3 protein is CASSARDFNNEQFF. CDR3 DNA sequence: TGCGCCAGCAGCGCCCGGGACTTCAACAATGAGCAGTTCTTC.

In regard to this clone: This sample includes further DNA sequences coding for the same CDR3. CDR3: CASSLSSYEQYF. DNA of the CDR3: TGTGCCAGCAGCCTCTCCTCCTACGAGCAGTACTTC. The chain has TRBV7-2 and TRBJ2-7; no clear D. Germline V gives CDR1 SGHTA, CDR2 FQGNSA. CDR3 length: 12 residues. With 5 bases removed from V and 0 bases from J, the gap between germline ends came to 5 bases.

The CDR3 bases are TGTGCCAGCTCACCATTTGGACAGGAATACGAGCAGTACTTC. Its protein product is CASSPFGQEYEQYF. This chain links TRBV18 with TRBJ2-7, with 7 bases fitting TRBD1. V trimming: 2 bases; J trimming: 4 bases; junction bases outside the gene matches: 5. Germline assignment: CDR1 KGHSH and CDR2 LQKENI. This CDR3 is 14 amino acids long.

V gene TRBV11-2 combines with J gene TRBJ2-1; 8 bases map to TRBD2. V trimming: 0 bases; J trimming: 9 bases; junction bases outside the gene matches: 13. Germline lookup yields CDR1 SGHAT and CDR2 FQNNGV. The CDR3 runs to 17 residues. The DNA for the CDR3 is TGTGCCAGCAGCTTAGATCGAGCCGGGAGGGCCACAAGTGAGCAGTTCTTC. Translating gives CASSLDRAGRATSEQFF.

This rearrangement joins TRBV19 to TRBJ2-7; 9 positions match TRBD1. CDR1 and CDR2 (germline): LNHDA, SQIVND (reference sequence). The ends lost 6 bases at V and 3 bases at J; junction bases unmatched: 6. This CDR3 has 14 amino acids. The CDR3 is CASSQQGAIYEQYF. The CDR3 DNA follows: TGTGCCAGTAGCCAACAGGGGGCCATCTACGAGCAGTACTTC. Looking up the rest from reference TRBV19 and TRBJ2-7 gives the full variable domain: DGGITQSPKYLFRKEGQNVTLSCEQNLNHDAMYWYRQDPGQGLRLIYYSQIVNDFQKGDIAEGYSVSREKKESFPLTVTSAQKNPTAFYLCASSQQGAIYEQYFGPGTRLTVT.

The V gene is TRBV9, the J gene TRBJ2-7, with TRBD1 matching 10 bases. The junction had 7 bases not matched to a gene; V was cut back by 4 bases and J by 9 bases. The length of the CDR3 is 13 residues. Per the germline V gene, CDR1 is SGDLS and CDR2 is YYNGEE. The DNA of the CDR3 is TGTGCCAGCAGCCAGGGACAGGGGTTAGTGCAGTACTTC. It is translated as CASSQGQGLVQYF.

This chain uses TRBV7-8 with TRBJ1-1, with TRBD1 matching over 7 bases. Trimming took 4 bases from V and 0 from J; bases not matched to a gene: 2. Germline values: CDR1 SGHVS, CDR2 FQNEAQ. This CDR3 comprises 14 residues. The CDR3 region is CASSWGQMNTEAFF. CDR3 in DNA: TGTGCCAGCAGCTGGGGACAGATGAACACTGAAGCTTTCTTT.

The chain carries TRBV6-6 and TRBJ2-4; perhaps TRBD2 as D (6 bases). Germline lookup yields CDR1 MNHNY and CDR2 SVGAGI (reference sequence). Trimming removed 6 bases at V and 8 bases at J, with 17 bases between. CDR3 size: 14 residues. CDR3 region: CASRAIQWGDIQYF. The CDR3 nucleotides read TGTGCCAGCAGAGCCATCCAGTGGGGGGACATTCAGTACTTC.

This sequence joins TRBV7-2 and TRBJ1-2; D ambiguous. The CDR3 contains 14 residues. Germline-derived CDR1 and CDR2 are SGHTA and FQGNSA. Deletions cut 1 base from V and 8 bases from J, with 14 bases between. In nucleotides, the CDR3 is TGTGCCAGCAGCTTAGGGGTGACGGAGGGAGGCTACACCTTC. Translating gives CASSLGVTEGGYTF.

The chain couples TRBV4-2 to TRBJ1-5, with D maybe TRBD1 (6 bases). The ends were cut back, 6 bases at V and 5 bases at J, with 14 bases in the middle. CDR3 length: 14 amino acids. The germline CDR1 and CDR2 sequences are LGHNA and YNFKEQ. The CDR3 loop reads CASSRGGPDQPQHF. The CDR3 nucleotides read TGTGCCAGCAGTCGGGGGGGCCCCGATCAGCCCCAGCATTTT.

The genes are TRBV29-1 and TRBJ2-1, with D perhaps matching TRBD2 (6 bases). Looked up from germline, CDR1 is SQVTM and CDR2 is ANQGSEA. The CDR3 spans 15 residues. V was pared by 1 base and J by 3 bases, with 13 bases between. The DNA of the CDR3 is TGCAGCGTTGAAGGACCGGGACTTTACTACAATGAGCAGTTCTTC. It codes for CSVEGPGLYYNEQFF.

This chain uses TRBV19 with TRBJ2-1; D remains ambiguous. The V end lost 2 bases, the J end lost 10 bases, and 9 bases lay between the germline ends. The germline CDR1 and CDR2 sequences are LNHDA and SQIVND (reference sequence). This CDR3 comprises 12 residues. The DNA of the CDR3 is TGTGCCAGTAGTATACGGGTCGGGGAGCAGTTCTTC. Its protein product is CASSIRVGEQFF.

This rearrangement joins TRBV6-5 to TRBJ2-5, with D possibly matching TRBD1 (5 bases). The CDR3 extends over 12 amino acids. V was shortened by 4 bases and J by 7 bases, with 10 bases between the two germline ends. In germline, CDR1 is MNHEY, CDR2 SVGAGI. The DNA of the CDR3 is TGTGCCAGCAGTTCAGGGTCTACGACCCAGTACTTC. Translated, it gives CASSSGSTTQYF.

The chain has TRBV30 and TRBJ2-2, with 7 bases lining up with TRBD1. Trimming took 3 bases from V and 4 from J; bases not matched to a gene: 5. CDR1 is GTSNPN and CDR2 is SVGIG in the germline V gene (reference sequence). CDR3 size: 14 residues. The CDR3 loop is CAWRARGTTGELFF. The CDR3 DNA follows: TGTGCCTGGAGGGCCAGGGGGACCACCGGGGAGCTGTTTTTT.

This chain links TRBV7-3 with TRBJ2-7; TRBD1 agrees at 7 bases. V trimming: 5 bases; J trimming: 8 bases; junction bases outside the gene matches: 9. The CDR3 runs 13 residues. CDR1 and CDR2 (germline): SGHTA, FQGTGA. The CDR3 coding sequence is TGTGCCAGCAGCACCGGGACAGCAGAGAAGCAGTACTTC. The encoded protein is CASSTGTAEKQYF.

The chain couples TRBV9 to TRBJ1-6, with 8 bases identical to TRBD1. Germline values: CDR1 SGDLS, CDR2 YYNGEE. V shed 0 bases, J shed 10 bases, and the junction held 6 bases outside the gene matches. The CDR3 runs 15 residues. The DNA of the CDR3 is TGTGCCAGCAGCGTAGGGACAGGGAGTCTCTCACCCCTCCACTTT. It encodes CASSVGTGSLSPLHF.

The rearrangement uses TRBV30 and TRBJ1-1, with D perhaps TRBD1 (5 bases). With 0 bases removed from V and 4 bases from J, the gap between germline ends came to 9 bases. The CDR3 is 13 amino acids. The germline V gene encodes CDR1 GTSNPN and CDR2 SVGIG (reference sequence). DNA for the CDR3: TGTGCCTGGAGTGTACTTGGGGCCACTGAAGCTTTCTTT. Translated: CAWSVLGATEAFF.

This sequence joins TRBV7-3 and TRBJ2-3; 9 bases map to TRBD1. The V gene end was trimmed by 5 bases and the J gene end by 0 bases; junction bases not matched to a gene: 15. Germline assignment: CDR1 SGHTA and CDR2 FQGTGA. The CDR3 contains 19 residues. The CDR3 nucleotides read TGTGCCAGCAGCGCGGACAGGGGACCACATATCTCTAGCACAGATACGCAGTATTTT. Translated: CASSADRGPHISSTDTQYF.

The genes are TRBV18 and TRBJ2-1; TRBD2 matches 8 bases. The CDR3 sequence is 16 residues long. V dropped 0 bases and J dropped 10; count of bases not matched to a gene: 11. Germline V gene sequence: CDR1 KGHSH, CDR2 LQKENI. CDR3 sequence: CASSPPGGSLAGEQFF. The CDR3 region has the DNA TGTGCCAGCTCACCACCGGGAGGGAGTCTAGCGGGCGAGCAGTTCTTC.